This is a list of T cell receptor beta chains from one sample in a study of T cells expressing NK-cell markers. No DNA is given; TCRdb re-called the 5' RACE reads and lists each CDR3 protein once. Listed are 130,000 to 150,000 distinct CDR3 sequences; approximately 12% falls within the top ten. What was sequenced was blood T cells: a sorted CD56 or NKG2C T cell subset, CD4+ or CD8+ T cells, or bulk PBMC T cells (not recorded which). These receptors were taken from a man younger than 35 in good health. Each CDR3 is given with its conserved first and last residue. Fields, in order: V gene, J gene, CDR3 protein.

V gene: TRBV27; J gene: TRBJ2-1; CDR3 protein: CASTDDVGASYNEQFF
V gene: TRBV30; J gene: TRBJ2-1; CDR3 protein: CAWTGGRNNEQFF
V gene: TRBV5-1; J gene: TRBJ2-1; CDR3 protein: CASSLLIGGPPFSYNEQFF
V gene: TRBV6-2/TRBV6-3; J gene: TRBJ2-1; CDR3 protein: CASSYGGGGYEQFF
V gene: TRBV5-4; J gene: TRBJ2-1; CDR3 protein: CASSSTGRFRLGVLSEQFF
V gene: TRBV5-4; J gene: TRBJ2-7; CDR3 protein: CASSGGTAYEQYF
V gene: TRBV20-1; J gene: TRBJ2-5; CDR3 protein: CSARYSGVEMETQYF
V gene: TRBV24-1; J gene: TRBJ2-1; CDR3 protein: CATSDGQGGNEQFF
V gene: TRBV6-1; J gene: TRBJ1-5; CDR3 protein: CASSEALRDRDSNQPQHF
V gene: TRBV12-3/TRBV12-4; J gene: TRBJ2-7; CDR3 protein: CASTSTAGTGSITYEQYF
V gene: TRBV4-2; J gene: TRBJ2-2; CDR3 protein: CASSQDGTSGTGELFF
V gene: TRBV5-1; J gene: TRBJ2-1; CDR3 protein: CASSLGGYVEQFF
V gene: TRBV30; J gene: TRBJ2-3; CDR3 protein: CAWSEYSGFPDTQYF
V gene: TRBV12-3/TRBV12-4; J gene: TRBJ2-5; CDR3 protein: CASSLIQETQYF
V gene: TRBV20-1; J gene: TRBJ2-1; CDR3 protein: CSAGLTGGGKNEQFF
V gene: TRBV12-3/TRBV12-4; J gene: TRBJ1-2; CDR3 protein: CASSSAGTVYGYTF
V gene: TRBV10-2; J gene: TRBJ2-5; CDR3 protein: CASSASGTAQETQYF
V gene: TRBV7-3; J gene: TRBJ2-1; CDR3 protein: CASSWGLGNEQFF
V gene: TRBV27; J gene: TRBJ2-3; CDR3 protein: CASSPWTGRTSGTLETDTQYF
V gene: TRBV7-9; J gene: TRBJ2-7; CDR3 protein: CASNQQGGYEQYF
V gene: TRBV28; J gene: TRBJ2-7; CDR3 protein: CASRGWDHYEQYF
V gene: TRBV29-1; J gene: TRBJ2-1; CDR3 protein: CSVRGTSGPYNEQFF
V gene: TRBV4-2; J gene: TRBJ2-7; CDR3 protein: CASSQDRYEQYF
V gene: TRBV12-3/TRBV12-4; J gene: TRBJ2-3; CDR3 protein: CASSPQGTSTDTQYF
V gene: TRBV20-1; J gene: TRBJ2-2; CDR3 protein: CSAMDYGTTGELFF
V gene: TRBV13; J gene: TRBJ2-1; CDR3 protein: CASSLGTNSEQFF
V gene: TRBV2; J gene: TRBJ2-1; CDR3 protein: CASSNRLAGGYNEQFF
V gene: TRBV15; J gene: TRBJ2-2; CDR3 protein: CATSRGQGGTGELFF
V gene: TRBV5-1; J gene: TRBJ2-3; CDR3 protein: CASSLGDTFAGTDTQYF
V gene: TRBV10-3; J gene: TRBJ2-1; CDR3 protein: CAISDKRDGNEQFF
V gene: TRBV28; J gene: TRBJ2-1; CDR3 protein: CASTDPLNEQFF
V gene: TRBV5-4; J gene: TRBJ2-5; CDR3 protein: CASSLLADIQETQYF
V gene: TRBV13; J gene: TRBJ2-3; CDR3 protein: CASSSRLAGAEDTQYF
V gene: TRBV7-6; J gene: TRBJ2-1; CDR3 protein: CASSLVPAGDYNEQFF
V gene: TRBV4-1; J gene: TRBJ2-3; CDR3 protein: CASSQESALDTQYF
V gene: TRBV6-5; J gene: TRBJ2-6; CDR3 protein: CASSYSSTGDLSGANVLTF
V gene: TRBV5-4; J gene: TRBJ1-1; CDR3 protein: CASSSQGTEAFF